This is a list of T cell receptor beta chains from one sample in a study of T cell responses to AZD1222 COVID-19 vaccine. Sequenced by immunoSEQ multiplex PCR; TCRdb stores in-frame clones only, minus some. The table records some 200,000 clones, approximately 91% of them present only once. The starting material was peripheral blood, obtained 28 days after the second AZD1222 dose. The receptors stem from an adult who received the AZD1222 COVID-19 vaccine. CDR3s leave out the opening cysteine and the closing phenylalanine or tryptophan. Only some rows state a clone size, as once, few, many or a class for expanded clones.

TRBV19	-	TRBJ2-1	14	ASTERSSGRDNEQF
TRBV4-3	few	TRBJ1-5	13	ASSQDRQGDQPQH
TRBV6-5	once	TRBJ1-2	11	ASSPGRNYGYT
TRBV24-1	-	TRBJ2-1	11	ATSGGLNSRWF
TRBV24-1	-	TRBJ1-4	12	ATIPGGGAEKLF
TRBV3-1/TRBV3-2	-	TRBJ2-7	15	ASSQVGHGSGRGEQY
TRBV4-1	once	TRBJ1-5	11	ASSSERGGPQH
TRBV6-6	-	TRBJ2-7	11	ASSWREGKVQY
TRBV11-2	once	TRBJ2-1	14	ASSLGGLAGYNEQF
TRBV28	-	TRBJ2-7	10	ASIRGVGEQY
TRBV5-5	once	TRBJ1-3	16	ASSLAPGTQLAGNTIY
TRBV11-2	once	TRBJ2-3	11	ASSWRQADTQY
TRBV3-1/TRBV3-2	-	TRBJ1-1	12	ASSQDRKNTEAF
TRBV5-5	-	TRBJ2-7	13	ASSIGLAVSYEQY
TRBV5-5	-	TRBJ2-3	12	ASSFYSSTDTQY
TRBV7-9	-	TRBJ2-5	14	ASSLAASGNQETQY
TRBV5-1	-	TRBJ2-7	13	ASRSNLDSSYEQY
TRBV3-1/TRBV3-2	-	TRBJ2-6	10	ASSQWANVLT
TRBV5-1	-	TRBJ2-1	13	ASRSSGASYNEQF
TRBV12-3/TRBV12-4	-	TRBJ1-1	11	ASSFRGNTEAF
TRBV24-1	-	TRBJ2-1	12	ATSDPFGGASQF
TRBV11-2	-	TRBJ1-3	14	ASSPNMGGSGNTIY
TRBV3-1/TRBV3-2	-	TRBJ2-3	14	ASSQEFVPPTDTQY
TRBV5-5	once	TRBJ1-4	11	ASSLGPSEKLF
TRBV5-4	-	TRBJ2-7	11	ASSLGRNYEQY
TRBV5-1	once	TRBJ1-2	10	ASSLTGEGYT